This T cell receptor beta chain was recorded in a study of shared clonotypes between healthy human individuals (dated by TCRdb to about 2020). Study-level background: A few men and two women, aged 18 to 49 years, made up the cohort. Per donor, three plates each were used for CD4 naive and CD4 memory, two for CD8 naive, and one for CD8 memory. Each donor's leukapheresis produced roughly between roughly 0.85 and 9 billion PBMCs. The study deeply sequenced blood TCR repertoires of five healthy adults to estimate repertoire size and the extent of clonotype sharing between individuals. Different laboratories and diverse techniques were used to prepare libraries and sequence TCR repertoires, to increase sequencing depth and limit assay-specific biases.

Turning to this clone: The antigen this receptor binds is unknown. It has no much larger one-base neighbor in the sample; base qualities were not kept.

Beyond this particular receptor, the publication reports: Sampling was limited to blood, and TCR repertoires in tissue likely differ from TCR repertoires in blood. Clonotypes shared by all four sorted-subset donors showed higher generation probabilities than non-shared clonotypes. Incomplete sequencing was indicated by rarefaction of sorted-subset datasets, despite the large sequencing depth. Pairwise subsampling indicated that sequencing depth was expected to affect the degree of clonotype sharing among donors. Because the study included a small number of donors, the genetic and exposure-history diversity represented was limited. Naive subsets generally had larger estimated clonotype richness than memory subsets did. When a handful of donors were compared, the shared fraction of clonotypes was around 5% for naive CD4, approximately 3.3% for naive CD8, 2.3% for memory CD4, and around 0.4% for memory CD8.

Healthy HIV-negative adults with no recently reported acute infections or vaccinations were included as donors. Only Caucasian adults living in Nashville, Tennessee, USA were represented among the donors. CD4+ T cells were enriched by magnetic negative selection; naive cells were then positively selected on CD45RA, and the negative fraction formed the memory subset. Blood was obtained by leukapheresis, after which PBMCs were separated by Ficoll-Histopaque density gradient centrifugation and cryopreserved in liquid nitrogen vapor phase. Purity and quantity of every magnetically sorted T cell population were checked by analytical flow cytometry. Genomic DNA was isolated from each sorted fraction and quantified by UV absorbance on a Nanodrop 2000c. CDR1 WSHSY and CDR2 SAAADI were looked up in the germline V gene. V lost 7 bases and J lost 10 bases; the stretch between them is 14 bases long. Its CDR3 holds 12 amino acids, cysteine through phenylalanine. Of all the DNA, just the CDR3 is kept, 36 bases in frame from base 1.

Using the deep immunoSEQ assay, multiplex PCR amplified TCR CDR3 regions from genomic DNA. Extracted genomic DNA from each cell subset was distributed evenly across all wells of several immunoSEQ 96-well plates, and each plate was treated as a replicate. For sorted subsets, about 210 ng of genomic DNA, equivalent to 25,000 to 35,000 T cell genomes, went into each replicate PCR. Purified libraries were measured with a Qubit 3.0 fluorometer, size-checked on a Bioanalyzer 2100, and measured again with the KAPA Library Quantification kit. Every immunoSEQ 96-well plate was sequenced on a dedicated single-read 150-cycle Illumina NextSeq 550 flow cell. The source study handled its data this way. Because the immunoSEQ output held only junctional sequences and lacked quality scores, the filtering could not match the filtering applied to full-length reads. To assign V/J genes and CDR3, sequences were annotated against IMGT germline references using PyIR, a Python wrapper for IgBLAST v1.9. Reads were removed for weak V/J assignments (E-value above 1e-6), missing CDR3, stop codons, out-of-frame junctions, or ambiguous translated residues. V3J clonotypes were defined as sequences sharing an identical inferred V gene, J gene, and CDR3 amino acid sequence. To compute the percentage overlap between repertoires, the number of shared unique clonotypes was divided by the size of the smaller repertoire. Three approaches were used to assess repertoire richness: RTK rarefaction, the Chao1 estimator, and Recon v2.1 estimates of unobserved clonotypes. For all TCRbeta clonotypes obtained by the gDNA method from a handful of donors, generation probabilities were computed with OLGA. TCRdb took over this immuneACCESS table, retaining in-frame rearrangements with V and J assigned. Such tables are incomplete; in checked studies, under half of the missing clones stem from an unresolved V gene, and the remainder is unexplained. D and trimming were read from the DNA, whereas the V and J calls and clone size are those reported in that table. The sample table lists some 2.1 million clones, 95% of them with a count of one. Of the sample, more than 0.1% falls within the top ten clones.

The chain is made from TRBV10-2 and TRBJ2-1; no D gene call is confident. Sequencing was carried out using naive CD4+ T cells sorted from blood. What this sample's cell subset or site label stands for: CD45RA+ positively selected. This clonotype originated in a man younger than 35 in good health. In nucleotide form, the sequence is TGCGCCAGCAACGGAATTGGAAACGAGCAGTTCTTC. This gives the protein CASNGIGNEQFF.